These 29 T cell receptor beta chains originate from one sample sequenced in a study of technical replicates of blood from a few donors. Sequenced by immunoSEQ multiplex PCR; TCRdb stores in-frame clones only, minus some. The sample consists of 75,000 to 100,000 clones, just over 90% of them appearing once. Sequenced: T cells isolated from PBMCs. The receptors come from a human donor in good health.

This rearrangement joins TRBV6-6 to TRBJ2-3, with D uncertain. CDR1 and CDR2 from the germline V gene are MNHNY and SVGAGI (reference sequence). With 2 bases removed from V and 5 bases from J, the gap between germline ends came to 5 bases. The CDR3 runs to 12 residues. The CDR3 is CASSYLKDTQYF. In DNA form, the CDR3 reads TGTGCCAGCAGTTACCTTAAAGATACGCAGTATTTT.

V and J are TRBV12-5 and TRBJ2-1; 10 nucleotides align to TRBD1. Losses at the gene ends were 6 bases for V and 9 bases for J; bases not matched to a gene: 11. The CDR3 is 15 amino acids. Germline values: CDR1 LGHNT, CDR2 FRNRAP. The DNA for the CDR3 is TGTGCTAGTGGGCCTGGACAGGGGGGATACGGTGAGCAGTTCTTC. Translation gives CASGPGQGGYGEQFF.

The rearrangement joins TRBV19 to TRBJ2-7; 16 bases map to TRBD2. CDR1 and CDR2 (germline): LNHDA, SQIVND (reference sequence). J lost 2 bases, V lost 3 bases, and 1 base had no gene match. The CDR3 is 16 residues long. CDR3 nucleotides: TGTGCCAGTAGTATGGGACTAGCGGGAGGGACCTACGAGCAGTACTTC. Protein sequence: CASSMGLAGGTYEQYF.

The rearrangement uses TRBV6-5 and TRBJ2-2, with 9 nucleotides matching TRBD1. The germline V gene encodes CDR1 MNHEY and CDR2 SVGAGI. This CDR3 spans 16 amino acids. Germline trimming cut 2 bases from V and 2 bases from J; bases unmatched to any gene: 3. The CDR3 region is CASSYGTGPNTGELFF. The CDR3 nucleotides read TGTGCCAGCAGTTACGGGACAGGGCCAAACACCGGGGAGCTGTTTTTT.

The V gene is TRBV30, the J gene TRBJ1-5; D is unclear. The CDR3 consists of 13 residues. Trimming took 2 bases from V and 3 from J, leaving 8 bases between them. Germline CDR1 reads GTSNPN; CDR2 reads SVGIG (reference sequence). CDR3: CAWSILANQPQHF. The CDR3, as DNA: TGTGCCTGGAGTATTCTAGCCAATCAGCCCCAGCATTTT.

This clone was counted once. This sequence joins TRBV28 and TRBJ1-5, with D hard to call. The CDR3 totals 15 residues. Germline V CDR1 and CDR2: MDHEN, SYDVKM. V shed 7 bases and J shed 2 bases, with 15 bases lying between them. In DNA, the CDR3 is TGTGCCAGCAAGAGCCTCAACGGGGGCAATCAGCCCCAGCATTTT. Amino acid sequence: CASKSLNGGNQPQHF.

The rearrangement links TRBV19 to TRBJ1-2; D might be TRBD1 (5 bases). The germline CDR1 and CDR2 sequences are LNHDA and SQIVND (reference sequence). CDR3 size: 15 residues. Trimming left V 5 bases short and J 7 bases short, with 20 bases between. CDR3 sequence (DNA): TGTGCCAGTAGTCCCGCCGGGAGGAGGGGAGCTGGCTACACCTTC. Encoded protein: CASSPAGRRGAGYTF. The whole variable domain, remainder taken from reference TRBV19 and TRBJ1-2, is DGGITQSPKYLFRKEGQNVTLSCEQNLNHDAMYWYRQDPGQGLRLIYYSQIVNDFQKGDIAEGYSVSREKKESFPLTVTSAQKNPTAFYLCASSPAGRRGAGYTFGSGTRLTVV.

The chain links TRBV11-3 to TRBJ2-7; 10 bases line up with TRBD1. Trimming at V came to 0 bases and at J to 3 bases, leaving 5 bases not matched to a gene. The CDR3 contains 16 residues. The germline gives CDR1 SGHNT, CDR2 YENEEA. The chain's CDR3 is CASSLDLGTGDYEQYF. The CDR3 nucleotides are TGTGCCAGCAGCTTAGATCTAGGGACAGGGGACTACGAGCAGTACTTC.

This chain joins TRBV30 and TRBJ1-2; 7 bases agree with TRBD1. The CDR3 is 18 residues long. V was pared by 1 base and J by 6 bases, with 20 bases of the junction left unmatched. CDR1 is GTSNPN, CDR2 SVGIG, per germline (reference sequence). The CDR3 DNA is TGTGCCTGGAGTGGAATCCAAATAGGACAGGTTAAAGGGAATGGCTACACCTTC. Translated, it gives CAWSGIQIGQVKGNGYTF.

The chain combines TRBV7-3 with TRBJ1-1, with 7 nucleotides matching TRBD1. The CDR3 runs 13 residues. J was trimmed by 3 bases and V by 8 bases; bases with no gene match: 6. The germline V gene has CDR1 SGHTA and CDR2 FQGTGA. The CDR3 DNA reads as TGTGCCAGCGCTATTGACAGGGACACTGAAGCTTTCTTT. Translation gives CASAIDRDTEAFF.

V is TRBV7-8 and J is TRBJ1-4, with no clear D. The germline gives CDR1 SGHVS, CDR2 FQNEAQ. The CDR3 is made up of 17 amino acids. V was trimmed by 1 base and J by 0 bases, leaving 12 bases between them. As DNA, the CDR3 is TGTGCCAGCAGCTTAGGTTCGGGAGCCGCAACTAATGAAAAACTGTTTTTT. Protein: CASSLGSGAATNEKLFF.

V usage is TRBV7-9 and J usage is TRBJ1-5; 7 bases align to TRBD1. V shed 6 bases, J shed 4 bases, and the junction held 9 bases outside the gene matches. Germline V gene sequence: CDR1 SEHNR, CDR2 FQNEAQ (reference sequence). This CDR3 spans 15 amino acids. CDR3 DNA sequence: TGTGCCAGCAGTTCCGGGACAGCGAATAATCAGCCCCAGCATTTT. Amino acid sequence: CASSSGTANNQPQHF.

The table lists this clone with a count of one. This chain links TRBV11-2 with TRBJ2-1, with 13 bases matching TRBD2. CDR1 SGHAT and CDR2 FQNNGV come from the germline V gene. This CDR3 contains 19 residues. J gave up 5 bases and V 1 base, and 11 bases lay outside the gene matches. The CDR3 protein is CASSLAGLAGSAVDNEQFF. In DNA, the CDR3 is TGTGCCAGCAGCTTAGCGGGACTAGCGGGATCGGCCGTCGACAATGAGCAGTTCTTC.

The chain uses TRBV5-4 and TRBJ2-1, with 7 bases fitting TRBD2. The CDR3 is made up of 14 amino acids. With 6 bases clipped from V and 0 bases from J, the junction kept 3 bases outside the gene matches. Germline V lookup: CDR1 SGHNT, CDR2 YYREEE (reference sequence). The CDR3 here is CASKTGGSYNEQFF. The CDR3 DNA sequence: TGTGCCAGCAAGACGGGAGGCTCCTACAATGAGCAGTTCTTC.

In this sample, this clone turned up a few times. The CDR3 here is CASSQDLGGSGRDTQYF. CDR3 DNA sequence: TGTGCCAGCAGCCAAGATCTGGGCGGGAGCGGGAGAGATACGCAGTATTTT. This chain uses TRBV4-2 with TRBJ2-3; 8 positions match TRBD2. Germline assignment: CDR1 LGHNA and CDR2 YNFKEQ. V lost 0 bases and J lost 5; bases outside the gene matches: 10. CDR3 length: 17 residues.

The chain combines TRBV18 with TRBJ2-7; tentatively, D is TRBD2 (6 bases). Trimming removed 8 bases at V and 2 bases at J, with 13 bases between. The germline V gene has CDR1 KGHSH and CDR2 LQKENI. The CDR3 contains 13 residues. CDR3 coding DNA: TGTGCCAGCGACGAAGGAGGGCCCTACGAGCAGTACTTC. Protein product: CASDEGGPYEQYF.

The genes are TRBV28 and TRBJ2-1; the D gene is possibly TRBD2 (6 bases). The CDR3 is 18 residues long. Germline V gene data show CDR1 as MDHEN and CDR2 as SYDVKM. V was shortened by 6 bases and J by 6 bases, with 27 bases between the two germline ends. In nucleotides, the CDR3 is TGTGCCAGCAGCCTACTTTTTAGTTCGGGACTCTCGGGCAATGAGCAGTTCTTC. As protein: CASSLLFSSGLSGNEQFF.

CDR3 sequence: CASSTRRGRNIQYF. The CDR3 region has the DNA TGTGCCAGCAGTACCCGCCGGGGTAGAAACATTCAGTACTTC. The chain carries TRBV28 and TRBJ2-4; D is perhaps TRBD2 (5 bases). This CDR3 comprises 14 residues. The V end was cut by 5 bases, the J end by 6 bases, with 14 bases between. The germline V gene has CDR1 MDHEN and CDR2 SYDVKM.

This clone was detected only once. The chain has TRBV5-1 and TRBJ1-1; D unresolved. Trimming cost V 2 bases and J 0 bases, with 8 bases left between them. This CDR3 region has 14 residues. Germline CDR1 and CDR2: SGHRS and YFSETQ. The CDR3 DNA sequence: TGCGCCAGCAGCTTAAGGGAGATGAACACTGAAGCTTTCTTT. Protein: CASSLREMNTEAFF.

This rearrangement joins TRBV6-1 to TRBJ2-3; 7 bases fit TRBD2. The CDR3 extends over 15 amino acids. The V gene end was trimmed by 7 bases and the J gene end by 2 bases; junction bases not matched to a gene: 9. Germline lookup yields CDR1 MNHNS and CDR2 SASEGT. The DNA for the CDR3 is TGTGCCAGCACTCTCCGGGACTACCACACAGATACGCAGTATTTT. As protein: CASTLRDYHTDTQYF.

The rearrangement uses TRBV5-6 and TRBJ1-1; 9 nucleotides align to TRBD1. The V gene end was trimmed by 4 bases and the J gene end by 5 bases; junction bases not matched to a gene: 9. Per the germline V gene, CDR1 is SGHDT and CDR2 is YYEEEE. The CDR3 loop spans 15 amino acids. DNA of the CDR3: TGTGCCAGCAGCCGAGGAGGACAGGGGTATACTGAAGCTTTCTTT. It specifies CASSRGGQGYTEAFF. Based on the CDR3 plus reference TRBV5-6 and TRBJ1-1, the full variable domain is DAGVTQSPTHLIKTRGQQVTLRCSPKSGHDTVSWYQQALGQGPQFIFQYYEEEERQRGNFPDRFSGHQFPNYSSELNVNALLLGDSALYLCASSRGGQGYTEAFFGQGTRLTVV.

The rearrangement links TRBV13 to TRBJ2-3, with 8 bases aligning to TRBD1. V shed 5 bases and J 1 base; nucleotides not matched to a gene: 11. The CDR3 contains 17 residues. Germline V gene lookup returns CDR1 PRHDT and CDR2 FYEKMQ (reference sequence). The CDR3 reads CASSPSYSTGGTDTQYF. The CDR3, as DNA: TGTGCCAGCAGCCCCTCCTACTCGACAGGGGGCACAGATACGCAGTATTTT.

The V and J genes are TRBV25-1 and TRBJ2-5; the match to TRBD1 covers 8 bases. The J segment lost 1 base and the V segment lost 4 bases, leaving 2 bases of the junction unmatched. This CDR3 has 14 amino acids. From germline, CDR1 is MGHDK and CDR2 SYGVNS. The CDR3 reads CASSADRVQETQYF. As DNA, the CDR3 is TGTGCCAGCAGTGCGGACAGGGTCCAAGAGACCCAGTACTTC.

The chain uses TRBV2 and TRBJ2-1, with TRBD2 matching 10 bases. The germline gives CDR1 SNHLY, CDR2 FYNNEI. There are 15 residues in the CDR3. V lost 5 bases to trimming and J lost 5 bases; unmatched junction nucleotides: 6. CDR3: CASSRRTSGNNEQFF. As DNA, the CDR3 is TGTGCCAGCAGTAGAAGGACTAGCGGAAACAATGAGCAGTTCTTC.

J is TRBJ1-2 and V is TRBV6-5; TRBD1 matches 11 bases. The CDR3 has 14 amino acids. From germline, CDR1 is MNHEY and CDR2 SVGAGI. The trim removed 4 bases at V and 8 bases at J, leaving 6 bases unmatched. In nucleotides, the CDR3 is TGTGCCAGCAGTTGGACAGGGGGCCTTCGGGGCTACACCTTC. Its protein is CASSWTGGLRGYTF.

This chain connects TRBV7-9 to TRBJ2-1, with a tentative D call TRBD2 (6 bases). V dropped 2 bases and J dropped 3 bases, with 20 bases sitting between them. This CDR3 has 18 residues. Looked up from germline, CDR1 is SEHNR and CDR2 is FQNEAQ (reference sequence). CDR3 sequence reads: CASSLLPGASEGYNEQFF. In DNA form, the CDR3 reads TGTGCCAGCAGCTTATTACCGGGAGCATCCGAGGGCTACAATGAGCAGTTCTTC.

This chain links TRBV19 with TRBJ2-1; D might be TRBD2 (6 bases). The length of the CDR3 is 15 residues. V lost 1 base to trimming and J lost 3 bases, with 10 bases between them. Germline V gene lookup returns CDR1 LNHDA and CDR2 SQIVND (reference sequence). DNA of the CDR3: TGTGCCAGTAGTATAGCGGCGGGAAACTACAATGAGCAGTTCTTC. It specifies CASSIAAGNYNEQFF.

This chain connects TRBV14 to TRBJ2-5; D is undetermined. Germline V gene data show CDR1 as SGHDN and CDR2 as FVKESK. V was trimmed by 1 base and J by 5 bases, leaving 5 bases between them. The length of the CDR3 is 12 residues. CDR3 in DNA: TGTGCCAGCAGCCAAGTGAGGGAGACCCAGTACTTC. Its translation is CASSQVRETQYF.

In DNA form, the CDR3 reads TGTGCCAGCAGCTTAGTTTGGGCCTCGGGGAGCGGGGAGCTGTTTTTT. Translating gives CASSLVWASGSGELFF. The V call is TRBV11-3, the J call TRBJ2-2; D possibly corresponds to TRBD2 (5 bases). The CDR3 loop spans 16 amino acids. The germline gives CDR1 SGHNT, CDR2 YENEEA. V dropped 1 base and J dropped 7 bases, with 16 bases sitting between them.